The 20 T cell receptor beta chains given below trace back to one sample, sequenced in a study of neurological immune-mediated disorders. TCRdb analysed the 5' RACE reads with MiXCR anew, one entry per CDR3 protein. The data show about 80,000 distinct CDR3 sequences, with about 5% seen just once and approximately 2.2% held by the top ten. The sample taken for sequencing was PBMCs. The receptors come from a young woman with multiple sclerosis.

This clonotype was counted many times. The rearrangement uses TRBV20-1 and TRBJ2-1; 15 bases map to TRBD2. This CDR3 has 16 amino acids. The germline V gene encodes CDR1 DFQATT and CDR2 SNEGSKA (reference sequence). After removal of 0 bases from V and 7 bases from J, the junction contained 4 bases not matched to a gene. The CDR3 protein is CSARDPGLAGGNEQFF. The CDR3 DNA follows: TGCAGTGCTAGAGATCCTGGACTAGCGGGGGGGAATGAGCAGTTCTTC.

V is TRBV5-1 and J is TRBJ2-3; D gene unclear. V gave up 2 bases and J gave up 0 bases, with 7 bases separating them. Germline loops: CDR1 SGHRS, CDR2 YFSETQ. The CDR3 runs to 14 residues. The CDR3 sequence is CASSFKESTDTQYF. The DNA for the CDR3 is TGCGCCAGCAGCTTTAAAGAGAGCACAGATACGCAGTATTTT.

This clonotype was found many times. The V and J genes are TRBV7-9 and TRBJ2-1; D remains unclear. The CDR3 runs 13 residues. V was shortened by 3 bases and J by 4 bases, with 7 bases between the two germline ends. The germline V gene has CDR1 SEHNR and CDR2 FQNEAQ (reference sequence). CDR3 amino acids: CASSFEEYNEQFF. CDR3 DNA sequence: TGTGCCAGCAGCTTCGAGGAGTACAATGAGCAGTTCTTC. Combining the CDR3 with reference TRBV7-9 and TRBJ2-1 gives the whole variable domain DTGVSQNPRHKITKRGQNVTFRCDPISEHNRLYWYRQTLGQGPEFLTYFQNEAQLEKSRLLSDRFSAERPKGSFSTLEIQRTEQGDSAMYLCASSFEEYNEQFFGPGTRLTVL.

In this sample, this clonotype turned up many times. The chain couples TRBV7-9 to TRBJ2-1; D call uncertain. The germline CDR1 and CDR2 sequences are SEHNR and FQNEAQ (reference sequence). V was trimmed by 5 bases and J by 8 bases, leaving 13 bases between them. This CDR3 has 13 residues. CDR3 in DNA: TGTGCCAGCAGCAAACCAGTCTCCGATGAGCAGTTCTTC. Encoded protein: CASSKPVSDEQFF.

This clonotype was picked up many times. The J gene is TRBJ1-2, the V gene TRBV5-1, with 8 bases matching TRBD1. V lost 4 bases, J lost 4 bases, and 6 bases stayed unmatched. Germline V gene sequence: CDR1 SGHRS, CDR2 YFSETQ. This CDR3 has 14 residues. The CDR3 loop is CASSPGQGGYGYTF. The CDR3 DNA is TGCGCCAGCAGCCCTGGACAGGGCGGCTATGGCTACACCTTC.

This clonotype was seen a few times. This chain uses TRBV11-3 with TRBJ2-1, with D maybe TRBD2 (6 bases). The V and J ends lost 1 base and 10 bases respectively, with 20 bases between them. This CDR3 region has 16 residues. In germline, CDR1 is SGHNT, CDR2 YENEEA. CDR3 protein: CASSLGAGPREEEQFF. For the CDR3, the DNA is TGTGCCAGCAGCTTAGGCGCGGGACCCAGGGAGGAGGAGCAGTTCTTC.

This clonotype was picked up many times. The chain has TRBV20-1 and TRBJ2-3; tentative D call: TRBD2 (6 bases). Germline assignment: CDR1 DFQATT and CDR2 SNEGSKA (reference sequence). V lost 2 bases and J 0 bases, leaving 24 bases between the germline ends. The CDR3 has 19 amino acids. This CDR3 is CSARSRRGGESSSTDTQYF. In nucleotides, the CDR3 is TGCAGTGCTAGATCCCGTCGCGGCGGGGAGTCTTCTAGCACAGATACGCAGTATTTT.

The sample holds many counts of this clonotype. The chain recombines TRBV5-1 with TRBJ2-5; 8 positions match TRBD2. V shed 3 bases and J 1 base; nucleotides not matched to a gene: 8. From germline, CDR1 is SGHRS and CDR2 YFSETQ. This CDR3 has 16 amino acids. CDR3 nucleotides: TGCGCCAGCAGCTGGTCCTCCGGGGGGGTCCAAGAGACCCAGTACTTC. Protein sequence: CASSWSSGGVQETQYF.

This clonotype was counted only a few times. The chain joins TRBV5-1 to TRBJ2-1; D is undetermined. The germline V and J ends were trimmed by 0 bases and 6 bases, with 10 bases remaining between them. This CDR3 is 14 amino acids long. Germline lookup yields CDR1 SGHRS and CDR2 YFSETQ. The CDR3 protein is CASSLELLVNEQFF. CDR3 nucleotides: TGCGCCAGCAGCTTGGAACTATTGGTCAATGAGCAGTTCTTC.

This clonotype was recorded many times. The J gene is TRBJ1-2, the V gene TRBV20-1; possibly TRBD1 for D (5 bases). The CDR3 length is 12 residues. The germline gives CDR1 DFQATT, CDR2 SNEGSKA (reference sequence). Trimming took 4 bases from V and 4 from J, leaving 10 bases between them. The CDR3 coding sequence is TGCAGTGCTAAGTGGGGGGGCTATGGCTACACCTTC. This gives the protein CSAKWGGYGYTF.

About this clonotype: A much larger clone sits a single nucleotide away, making a read error possible. In this CDR3 the conserved last residue, phenylalanine or tryptophan, is missing, so a read error is likely. The gene calls are TRBV20-1 and TRBJ2-3, with D possibly being TRBD1 (6 bases). Germline-derived CDR1 and CDR2 are DFQATT and SNEGSKA (reference sequence). V dropped 5 bases and J dropped 3 bases, with 12 bases sitting between them. The CDR3 extends over 13 amino acids. The DNA for the CDR3 is TGCAGTGCTTGGGGGCTTTCGACAGATACGCAGTATTGT. It encodes CSAWGLSTDTQYC.

This clonotype was seen only a few times. The chain employs TRBV19 and TRBJ1-1; unclear D gene. Trimming removed 3 bases at V and 1 base at J, with 6 bases between. Germline V gene lookup returns CDR1 LNHDA and CDR2 SQIVND (reference sequence). The CDR3 is 13 residues long. CDR3 DNA sequence: TGTGCCAGTAGTATTGGGAAGAACACTGAAGCTTTCTTT. Encoded protein: CASSIGKNTEAFF.

This clonotype was counted at least ten times. The chain recombines TRBV7-7 with TRBJ2-1; TRBD1 matches 8 bases. CDR3 size: 15 residues. The V gene end was trimmed by 8 bases and the J gene end by 0 bases; junction bases not matched to a gene: 6. The germline CDR1 and CDR2 sequences are SSHAT and FNYEAQ (reference sequence). Here the CDR3 DNA reads TGTGCCAGCTCCAGACAGGGGAGCTCCTACAATGAGCAGTTCTTC. This translates into CASSRQGSSYNEQFF.

This clonotype has a handful of counts. The rearrangement links TRBV5-1 to TRBJ2-5; perhaps TRBD2 as D (6 bases). CDR1 and CDR2 (germline): SGHRS, YFSETQ. With 8 bases removed from V and 0 bases from J, the gap between germline ends came to 17 bases. CDR3 size: 15 residues. CDR3 sequence: CASGRDSINQETQYF. The CDR3, as DNA: TGCGCCAGTGGCCGGGACTCGATTAACCAAGAGACCCAGTACTTC.

At least ten counts were recorded for this clonotype. The CDR3: CSASLTGGGTEAFF. For the CDR3, the DNA is TGCAGTGCTAGCCTCACAGGAGGAGGCACTGAAGCTTTCTTT. V gene TRBV20-1 combines with J gene TRBJ1-1, with a tentative D call TRBD1 (5 bases). V lost 3 bases and J lost 4, with 15 bases in between. CDR3 length equals 14 residues. The germline V gene has CDR1 DFQATT and CDR2 SNEGSKA (reference sequence).

This clonotype was observed many times. V usage is TRBV10-3 and J usage is TRBJ1-5; D ambiguous. Trimming shortened V by 5 bases and J by 0 bases, and 8 bases separated the two germline ends. This CDR3 has 14 residues. CDR1 ENHRY and CDR2 SYGVKD come from the germline V gene. The CDR3 DNA reads as TGTGCCATCAGTTATCACCTTAGCAATCAGCCCCAGCATTTT. Translation gives CAISYHLSNQPQHF.

This clonotype was recorded at least ten times. V and J are TRBV28 and TRBJ2-1; possible D gene TRBD2, 5 bases. The germline V gene encodes CDR1 MDHEN and CDR2 SYDVKM. V lost 3 bases and J lost 15, with 24 bases in between. CDR3 size: 15 residues. The CDR3 nucleotides are TGTGCCAGCAGTTTGTTGGTGGGTGGAGGTCTGGGCCCGTTCTTC. Its translation: CASSLLVGGGLGPFF. Full variable domain (outside the CDR3, taken from reference TRBV28 and TRBJ2-1): DVKVTQSSRYLVKRTGEKVFLECVQDMDHENMFWYRQDPGLGLRLIYFSYDVKMKEKGDIPEGYSVSREKKERFSLILESASTNQTSMYLCASSLLVGGGLGPFFGPGTRLTVL.

This clonotype turned up a few times. The V and J genes are TRBV20-1 and TRBJ2-5; 10 positions match TRBD1. The V and J ends lost 5 bases and 5 bases, in that order; junction bases with no gene match: 5. This CDR3 has 13 residues. Germline V gene lookup returns CDR1 DFQATT and CDR2 SNEGSKA (reference sequence). In nucleotides, the CDR3 is TGCAGTGCTTGCGGGACAGGGGACGAGACCCAGTACTTC. This codes for CSACGTGDETQYF.

This clonotype was recorded at least ten times. This chain uses TRBV12-3 or TRBV12-4 with TRBJ2-1; TRBD2 matches at 7 bases. The V gene end was trimmed by 4 bases and the J gene end by 6 bases; junction bases not matched to a gene: 6. There are 14 residues in the CDR3. This CDR3 is CASSWGGSSNEQFF. CDR3 in DNA: TGTGCCAGCAGTTGGGGCGGGAGTAGCAATGAGCAGTTCTTC.

This clonotype was counted at least ten times. The genes are TRBV12-3 or TRBV12-4 and TRBJ1-4; TRBD1 matches at 9 bases. With 0 bases clipped from V and 5 bases from J, the junction kept 1 base outside the gene matches. The CDR3 extends over 15 amino acids. For the CDR3, the DNA is TGTGCCAGCAGTTTAGCGGGGACAGGGAATGAAAAACTGTTTTTT. Protein: CASSLAGTGNEKLFF.